Listed below are T cell receptor beta chains from one sample, sequenced in a study of blood T cell repertoires in COVID-19. The assay was immunoSEQ multiplex PCR, and TCRdb's table has in-frame clones only and misses some. In the table there are approximately 130,000 clones, around 81% of which are singletons. Sequencing input: peripheral blood. The receptors were gathered from a human donor in a cohort sampled during active COVID-19. Both conserved end residues are part of each CDR3. The D gene is left open where the match is weak. Size values are once, few and many counts, or a class for expanded clones, and some rows have none.

CASSYPGQGENTEAFF TGTGCCAGCAGTTACCCGGGACAGGGTGAGAACACTGAAGCTTTCTTT . TRBJ1-1 TRBD1 TRBV6-2/TRBV6-3
CASSQEGSRGNQPQHF TGTGCCAGCAGCCAAGAGGGTTCGAGGGGCAATCAGCCCCAGCATTTT . TRBJ1-5 . TRBV3-1/TRBV3-2
CASSLWAGRSSYEQYF TGTGCCAGCAGCCTATGGGCGGGGAGGAGCTCCTACGAGCAGTACTTC . TRBJ2-7 . TRBV5-6
CASSESGRDYGYTF TGCGCCAGCAGTGAGTCGGGCAGGGACTATGGCTACACCTTC . TRBJ1-2 . TRBV10-1
CASSLERDQPQHF TGTGCCAGCAGCTTGGAGCGGGATCAGCCCCAGCATTTT . TRBJ1-5 . TRBV27
CASRASGTSSGNTIYF TGTGCCAGTAGGGCCTCCGGGACATCCTCTGGAAACACCATATATTTT . TRBJ1-3 . TRBV19
CASSMLMSLSTEAFF TGTGCCAGTAGTATGTTGATGTCCTTGAGTACTGAAGCTTTCTTT few TRBJ1-1 . TRBV19
CASSRIAGTGNTEAFF TGTGCCAGCAGCCGGATTGCCGGGACAGGGAACACTGAAGCTTTCTTT . TRBJ1-1 TRBD1 TRBV14
CATSRAAGGPNEKLFF TGTGCCACCAGCAGGGCCGCAGGGGGACCTAATGAAAAACTGTTTTTT . TRBJ1-4 TRBD1 TRBV15
CATGVAGYNEQFF TGTGCGACGGGAGTAGCGGGGTACAATGAGCAGTTCTTC . TRBJ2-1 TRBD2 TRBV27
CASSWSTNYGYTF TGCGCCTCCTCGTGGAGCACTAACTATGGCTACACCTTC . TRBJ1-2 . TRBV10-2
CSVGPAGDTDTQYF TGCAGCGTAGGGCCGGCAGGGGACACAGATACGCAGTATTTT . TRBJ2-3 . TRBV29-1
CASSYLSEQYF TGTGCCAGCAGTTATCTGTCCGAGCAGTACTTC . TRBJ2-7 . TRBV6-5